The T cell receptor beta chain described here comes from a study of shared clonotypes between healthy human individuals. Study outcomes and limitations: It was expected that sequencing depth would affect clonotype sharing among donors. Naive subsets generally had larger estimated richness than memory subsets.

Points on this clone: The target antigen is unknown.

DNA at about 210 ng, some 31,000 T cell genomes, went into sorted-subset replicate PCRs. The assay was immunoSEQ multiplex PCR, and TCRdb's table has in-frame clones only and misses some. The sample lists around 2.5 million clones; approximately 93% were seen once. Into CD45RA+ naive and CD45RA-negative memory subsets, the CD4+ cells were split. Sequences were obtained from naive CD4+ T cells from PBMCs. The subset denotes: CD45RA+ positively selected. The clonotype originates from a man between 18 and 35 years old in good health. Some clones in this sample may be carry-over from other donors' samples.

CDR3 DNA: TGTGCCAGCAGCCGATCCAGACTAGCCGATGAGCAGTTCTTC. Its translation: CASSRSRLADEQFF. V usage is TRBV11-3 and J usage is TRBJ2-1, with 7 bases that match TRBD2. Germline V lookup: CDR1 SGHNT, CDR2 YENEEA. CDR3 length: 14 residues. V lost 5 bases, J lost 8 bases, and 9 bases stayed unmatched.